This T cell receptor (beta chain) originates from a study of blood T cell repertoires in COVID-19. Study-wide context: The analysed material was cDNA or gDNA that came from T cells, B-cell-depleted T cells, or PBMCs.

The germline V gene has CDR1 MNHNS and CDR2 SASEGT. The J segment lost 5 bases and the V segment lost 2 bases, leaving 8 bases of the junction unmatched. The CDR3 covers 17 residues. As handled by the study authors: Quantification of nucleated cells was approximated via reference gene primer amplification. TCRdb keeps only in-frame clones here, not all; method: immunoSEQ multiplex PCR. Clone size and V and J calls were adopted from that table, with D and trimming inferred from the DNA. The data contain 250,000 or so clones, around 84% of them singletons. Seattle patient enrollment occurred during active infection, with longitudinal follow-up thereafter.

The sequencing sample was made of peripheral blood. The chain uses TRBV6-1 and TRBJ2-2; 10 nucleotides agree with TRBD1. This receptor was identified in a woman aged 60-70 years with COVID-19, enrolled during active disease. Written as DNA, the CDR3 is TGTGCCAGCAGTGAATGGGCCGGGACAGGGGTTACCGGGGAGCTGTTTTTT. Translated, it gives CASSEWAGTGVTGELFF.